Below, 26 T cell receptor beta chains from the same sample are listed, as sequenced in a study of cytomegalovirus exposure and HLA in healthy donors. Researchers ran the PCR with 60 Vbeta and 13 Jbeta primers. Method: immunoSEQ multiplex PCR; TCRdb's copy keeps in-frame clones and lacks some. Of about 200,000 clones in the sample, about 90% were seen once. Sequenced sample: PBMCs. The receptor set was obtained from a man in his thirties or forties in good health and CMV-seronegative.

J is TRBJ2-5 and V is TRBV4-2; maybe TRBD2 (5 bases). The germline V gene encodes CDR1 LGHNA and CDR2 YNFKEQ. The CDR3 is 16 residues long. V was pared by 1 base and J by 2 bases, with 14 bases between. CDR3 coding DNA: TGTGCCAGCAGCCAAGGAAGTAAAGCGGATCAAGAGACCCAGTACTTC. Protein sequence: CASSQGSKADQETQYF.

The rearrangement links TRBV11-2 to TRBJ2-2; perhaps TRBD2 as D (6 bases). CDR1 and CDR2 from the germline V gene are SGHAT and FQNNGV. CDR3 length: 15 residues. Trimming pared 6 bases from V and 6 bases from J, leaving 17 bases between. The CDR3 bases are TGTGCCAGCAGAGGGCGGGGCTCGGGCTCCGGGGAGCTGTTTTTT. Protein: CASRGRGSGSGELFF.

The chain is built from TRBV19 and TRBJ1-5; a possible D gene is TRBD1 (5 bases). The CDR3 is 13 residues long. CDR1 is LNHDA and CDR2 is SQIVND in the germline V gene (reference sequence). The V gene lost 3 bases and the J gene lost 4 bases, with 7 bases spanning the gap. The CDR3 reads CASSIRENQPQHF. CDR3 DNA: TGTGCCAGTAGTATCAGGGAAAATCAGCCCCAGCATTTT.

This clone came up once. The chain combines TRBV9 with TRBJ1-2; D is perhaps TRBD1 (6 bases). V was cut by 3 bases and J by 6 bases, with 12 bases left in between. The germline V gene encodes CDR1 SGDLS and CDR2 YYNGEE. The CDR3 is made up of 13 amino acids. This CDR3 is CASSDTGTNGYTF. CDR3 bases: TGTGCCAGCAGCGACACAGGGACCAATGGCTACACCTTC.

This chain joins TRBV2 and TRBJ2-1; TRBD2 is a possible D gene (6 bases). V lost 3 bases and J 3 bases, leaving 9 bases between the germline ends. Per the germline V gene, CDR1 is SNHLY and CDR2 is FYNNEI. CDR3 size: 14 residues. DNA for the CDR3: TGTGCCAGCAGTGATGACGGGAGCTACAATGAGCAGTTCTTC. Residues: CASSDDGSYNEQFF.

The rearrangement joins TRBV7-2 to TRBJ2-6; TRBD1 matches 7 bases. The V segment lost 11 bases and the J segment 0 bases; nucleotides outside the gene matches: 10. This CDR3 is 16 amino acids long. Germline V gene sequence: CDR1 SGHTA, CDR2 FQGNSA. This chain's CDR3 is CAGLTGAFSGANVLTF. The CDR3 DNA reads TGTGCCGGGCTAACAGGGGCGTTCTCTGGGGCCAACGTCCTGACTTTC.

The chain is built from TRBV20-1 and TRBJ1-2; TRBD1 is a possible D gene (6 bases). Germline V gene data show CDR1 as DFQATT and CDR2 as SNEGSKA (reference sequence). V lost 5 bases and J lost 8, with 12 bases in between. The CDR3 is 11 amino acids. The CDR3 is CSAHRDDGYTF. The CDR3, as DNA: TGCAGTGCTCACAGGGATGACGGCTACACCTTC.

This clone has just a few counts. The chain couples TRBV18 to TRBJ2-1; the match to TRBD1 covers 7 bases. The V and J ends lost 2 bases and 0 bases, in that order; junction bases with no gene match: 1. This CDR3 contains 15 residues. Germline CDR1 is KGHSH and CDR2 is LQKENI. DNA of the CDR3: TGTGCCAGCTCACCAGGGACAGTCTCCTACAATGAGCAGTTCTTC. Its translation is CASSPGTVSYNEQFF. Complete variable domain (other parts from reference TRBV18 and TRBJ2-1): NAGVMQNPRHLVRRRGQEARLRCSPMKGHSHVYWYRQLPEEGLKFMVYLQKENIIDESGMPKERFSAEFPKEGPSILRIQQVVRGDSAAYFCASSPGTVSYNEQFFGPGTRLTVL.

The chain couples TRBV7-2 to TRBJ2-5, with 7 bases identical to TRBD1. Germline CDR1 is SGHTA and CDR2 is FQGNSA. After removal of 5 bases from V and 1 base from J, the junction contained 4 bases not matched to a gene. The CDR3 is 14 amino acids. The CDR3 sequence: CASSGGQVQETQYF. The CDR3 nucleotides are TGTGCCAGCAGCGGTGGACAGGTCCAAGAGACCCAGTACTTC.

The V call is TRBV5-6, the J call TRBJ2-2, with D possibly TRBD1 on 7 matching bases. The germline V and J ends were trimmed by 3 bases and 6 bases, with 27 bases remaining between them. CDR3 size: 19 residues. Germline-derived CDR1 and CDR2 are SGHDT and YYEEEE. This CDR3 reads CASSSDREATGARPGELFF. In DNA form, the CDR3 reads TGTGCCAGCAGCTCCGACAGGGAGGCGACGGGAGCGAGGCCCGGGGAGCTGTTTTTT.

The chain carries TRBV5-1 and TRBJ1-2; TRBD1 matches at 9 bases. V was pared by 9 bases and J by 5 bases, with 8 bases of the junction left unmatched. This CDR3 is 13 amino acids long. Germline V gene lookup returns CDR1 SGHRS and CDR2 YFSETQ. CDR3 sequence: CATSTGGNYGYTF. The CDR3 DNA reads as TGCGCCACCTCAACAGGGGGCAATTATGGCTACACCTTC.

This clone was seen a handful of times. The chain is built from TRBV6-5 and TRBJ1-4; D call uncertain. The CDR3 contains 12 residues. Germline V CDR1 and CDR2: MNHEY, SVGAGI. Trimming took 2 bases from V and 8 from J, leaving 6 bases between them. The CDR3 loop reads CASSYAGEKLFF. CDR3 sequence (DNA): TGTGCCAGCAGTTACGCAGGAGAAAAACTGTTTTTT.

The chain combines TRBV5-1 with TRBJ2-7; D gene ambiguous. Germline V gene data show CDR1 as SGHRS and CDR2 as YFSETQ. V was shortened by 0 bases and J by 3 bases, with 7 bases between the two germline ends. The CDR3 has 13 amino acids. The CDR3: CASSLVQNYEQYF. Here the CDR3 DNA reads TGCGCCAGCAGCTTGGTTCAGAACTACGAGCAGTACTTC.

The gene calls are TRBV6-5 and TRBJ2-1, with 7 bases matching TRBD1. This CDR3 is 15 amino acids long. The V gene end was trimmed by 4 bases and the J gene end by 2 bases; junction bases not matched to a gene: 5. Per germline, CDR1 MNHEY and CDR2 SVGAGI. The DNA of the CDR3 is TGTGCCAGCAGTTTTGACAGGGAAACCTACAATGAGCAGTTCTTC. Encoded protein: CASSFDRETYNEQFF.

The chain combines TRBV7-9 with TRBJ2-3; D is unresolved. This CDR3 spans 12 amino acids. The germline CDR1 and CDR2 sequences are SEHNR and FQNEAQ (reference sequence). V lost 4 bases and J 6 bases, leaving 8 bases between the germline ends. The CDR3 reads CASSSIVDTQYF. CDR3 sequence (DNA): TGTGCCAGCAGCTCCATTGTCGATACGCAGTATTTT.

V usage is TRBV19 and J usage is TRBJ1-5, with no clear D. The CDR3 is 18 residues long. CDR1 is LNHDA and CDR2 is SQIVND in the germline V gene (reference sequence). V gave up 1 base and J gave up 0 bases, with 16 bases separating them. CDR3 coding DNA: TGTGCCAGTAGTATAGCGGGGTTTAGGTCTTATAGCAATCAGCCCCAGCATTTT. Encoded protein: CASSIAGFRSYSNQPQHF.

The chain carries TRBV9 and TRBJ2-5, with 14 positions matching TRBD2. Germline loops: CDR1 SGDLS, CDR2 YYNGEE. The ends lost 0 bases at V and 4 bases at J; junction bases unmatched: 8. The CDR3 covers 18 residues. The CDR3 here is CASSVATGTSGSRETQYF. Here the CDR3 DNA reads TGTGCCAGCAGCGTAGCTACCGGGACTAGCGGGAGTCGAGAGACCCAGTACTTC.

This chain connects TRBV2 to TRBJ2-3; 9 nucleotides agree with TRBD2. The CDR3 has 16 residues. Germline trimming cut 6 bases from V and 3 bases from J; bases unmatched to any gene: 10. The germline gives CDR1 SNHLY, CDR2 FYNNEI. The CDR3 protein is CASRENPGLATDTQYF. In DNA form, the CDR3 reads TGTGCCAGCAGAGAGAACCCGGGACTAGCAACAGATACGCAGTATTTT.

As DNA, the CDR3 is TGCGCCAGCAGCCAAGTCGGACAGGGAACTCCGGGCAACACTGAAGCTTTCTTT. Its translation: CASSQVGQGTPGNTEAFF. The chain combines TRBV4-3 with TRBJ1-1; 8 bases align to TRBD1. This CDR3 region has 18 residues. Germline V gives CDR1 LGHNA, CDR2 YSLEER. The V and J ends lost 1 base and 2 bases, in that order; junction bases with no gene match: 12.

The rearrangement links TRBV4-2 to TRBJ1-1, with D maybe TRBD1 (6 bases). V was pared by 4 bases and J by 3 bases, with 15 bases between. Germline values: CDR1 LGHNA, CDR2 YNFKEQ. The CDR3 consists of 15 residues. The CDR3 reads CASSLTPGDDTEAFF. In DNA, the CDR3 is TGTGCCAGCAGCCTAACTCCAGGGGATGACACTGAAGCTTTCTTT.

The chain links TRBV7-2 to TRBJ2-1; D gene unclear. Trimming removed 3 bases at V and 5 bases at J, with 5 bases between. Germline values: CDR1 SGHTA, CDR2 FQGNSA. CDR3 length equals 12 residues. The chain's CDR3 is CASSFNNNEQFF. CDR3 DNA sequence: TGTGCCAGCAGCTTTAACAACAATGAGCAGTTCTTC. Full variable domain (remainder filled in from reference TRBV7-2 and TRBJ2-1): GAGVSQSPSNKVTEKGKDVELRCDPISGHTALYWYRQSLGQGLEFLIYFQGNSAPDKSGLPSDRFSAERTGGSVSTLTIQRTQQEDSAVYLCASSFNNNEQFFGPGTRLTVL.

The CDR3 coding sequence is TGTGCCAGCAGCTTAGTCGGGGGGCCCTTCTCTGGAAACACCATATATTTT. This encodes CASSLVGGPFSGNTIYF. The chain combines TRBV7-8 with TRBJ1-3; maybe TRBD1 (6 bases). Germline values: CDR1 SGHVS, CDR2 FQNEAQ. The CDR3 spans 17 residues. Trimming removed 1 base at V and 0 bases at J, with 13 bases between.

The V gene is TRBV21-1, the J gene TRBJ1-1; TRBD1 is taken as the D call from the table, unchecked against the DNA. TRBV21-1 is described as a pseudogene. This CDR3 is 16 amino acids long. CDR3 amino acids: CASSSGGSLMNTEAFF. DNA for the CDR3: TGTGCCAGCAGCTCAGGGGGTTCCCTTATGAACACTGAAGCTTTCTTT.

The chain combines TRBV2 with TRBJ2-5; 7 bases line up with TRBD1. The CDR3 has 15 residues. J gave up 4 bases and V 4 bases, and 9 bases lay outside the gene matches. The V gene's germline CDR1 is SNHLY and CDR2 FYNNEI. CDR3 sequence reads: CASSGLTGSTETQYF. The DNA of the CDR3 is TGTGCCAGCAGTGGGCTGACAGGGTCTACAGAGACCCAGTACTTC. Full variable domain (missing parts from reference TRBV2 and TRBJ2-5): EPEVTQTPSHQVTQMGQEVILRCVPISNHLYFYWYRQILGQKVEFLVSFYNNEISEKSEIFDDQFSVERPDGSNFTLKIRSTKLEDSAMYFCASSGLTGSTETQYFGPGTRLLVL.

CDR3 protein: CASRSTGVGGGYTF. CDR3 nucleotides: TGTGCCAGCAGGTCGACAGGGGTCGGCGGAGGCTACACCTTC. This chain uses TRBV6-5 with TRBJ1-2, with 8 bases identical to TRBD1. Germline V gives CDR1 MNHEY, CDR2 SVGAGI. The V segment lost 6 bases and the J segment 8 bases; nucleotides outside the gene matches: 11. This CDR3 is 14 amino acids long.

The rearrangement joins TRBV10-2 to TRBJ1-5; unclear D gene. The V gene's germline CDR1 is WSHSY and CDR2 SAAADI. Between the trimmed V and J ends, which lost 0 bases and 7 bases, there was a span of 7 bases. The CDR3 has 13 residues. In DNA, the CDR3 is TGCGCCAGCAGTGAGTCTATCGTACAGCCCCAGCATTTT. Translated: CASSESIVQPQHF.